This entry is about one TCR beta chain. The target antigen is unknown. These data come from a study of T cells in Graves' hyperthyroidism and ophthalmopathy. On the study more broadly: Any treatment followed the collection of peripheral blood at initial diagnosis.

Whole-study results and caveats: Separation of ophthalmopathy from stable hyperthyroidism was achieved by a 13 V-J model.

This CDR3 comprises 13 residues. Between the trimmed V and J ends, which lost 5 bases and 3 bases, there was a span of 8 bases. Amplified TCR beta CDR3 regions came from RNA transcripts. In the first-round RT-PCR of the TCR CDR3, the HTBI primer set was used. In TCRdb, the multiplex PCR reads were re-called with MiXCR into one record per CDR3 protein. In the table there are 210,000 or so distinct CDR3 sequences, roughly 18% of which are singletons. The clonotype was recovered from a man aged 50 to 59 with Graves' hyperthyroidism. The chain uses TRBV12-3 or TRBV12-4 and TRBJ1-5; the D is unclear. Sequencing input: blood. The CDR3 region is CASSQVLNQPQHF. The CDR3 coding sequence is TGTGCCAGCAGTCAGGTTCTCAATCAGCCCCAGCATTTT.